This T cell receptor beta chain was obtained from a study of blood T cell repertoires in COVID-19. Trimming took 5 bases from V and 5 from J; bases not matched to a gene: 0. The CDR3 has 11 amino acids. Germline V CDR1 and CDR2: DFQATT, SNEGSKA (reference sequence). Sequenced by immunoSEQ multiplex PCR; TCRdb stores in-frame clones only, minus some. The repertoire consists of 350,000 to 500,000 clones, with 80% to 90% occurring once and the leading ten covering 0.7% to 0.85%. Sequenced: peripheral blood. This sequence originates from a man between 18 and 35 years old with COVID-19, enrolled during active disease. The chain links TRBV20-1 to TRBJ2-7, with TRBD2 matching over 10 bases. For the CDR3, the DNA is TGCAGTGCTGGGACTAGCGACGAGCAGTACTTC. It specifies CSAGTSDEQYF.